The entry below gives a single TCR beta chain sequence along with its context. Its target is unknown. PCR involved 60 Vbeta and 13 Jbeta primers. Under the authors' procedure: Later reanalysis found approximately 80 million unique TCR beta chains, some 10 million of them shared. Sequenced by immunoSEQ multiplex PCR; TCRdb stores in-frame clones only, minus some. That table furnishes V, J and clone size, whereas the DNA furnished D and trimming. The sample consists of 94,000 or so clones, more than 65% of them appearing once. This sample was included in a study of cytomegalovirus exposure and HLA in healthy donors. Study outcomes and limitations: Most CMV-associated TCR beta chains appeared HLA-restricted in a later analysis. Associated with HLA alleles at 0.05 false discovery rate in a later analysis were over 15,000 TCR beta sequences. Later analysis placed DRB1 highest and HLA-C lowest in TCR association rates, which differed by HLA locus.

This CDR3 region has 14 residues. The trim removed 5 bases at V and 4 bases at J, leaving 10 bases unmatched. Germline CDR1 SQVTM, CDR2 ANQGSEA. The chain employs TRBV29-1 and TRBJ2-7; 8 nucleotides match TRBD2. Sequenced: PBMCs. The TCR sequence derives from a man between 60 and 75 years old in good health and CMV-seronegative. This CDR3 is CSVSYSGENYEQYF. DNA of the CDR3: TGCAGCGTTTCCTATAGCGGGGAAAATTACGAGCAGTACTTC.